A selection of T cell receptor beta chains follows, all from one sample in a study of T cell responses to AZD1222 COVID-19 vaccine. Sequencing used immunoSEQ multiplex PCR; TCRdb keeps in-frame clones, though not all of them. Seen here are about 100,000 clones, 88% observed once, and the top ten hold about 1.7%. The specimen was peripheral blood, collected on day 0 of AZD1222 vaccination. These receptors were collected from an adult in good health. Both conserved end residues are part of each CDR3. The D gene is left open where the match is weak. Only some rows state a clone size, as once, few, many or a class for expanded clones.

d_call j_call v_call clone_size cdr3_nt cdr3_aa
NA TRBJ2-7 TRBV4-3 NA TGCGCCAGCAGCCAAGATTACAGGGCGAGGGAGCAGTACTTC CASSQDYRAREQYF
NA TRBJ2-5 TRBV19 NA TGTGCCAGTAGTAAACAGAAACAAGAGACCCAGTACTTC CASSKQKQETQYF
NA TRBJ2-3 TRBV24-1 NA TGTGCCACCAGTGAATCCGGGAACACAGATACGCAGTATTTT CATSESGNTDTQYF
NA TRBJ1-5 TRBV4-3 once TGCGCCAGCAGCCAAGATCCCGGCCAGCCCCAGCATTTT CASSQDPGQPQHF
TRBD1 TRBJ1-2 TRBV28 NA TGTGCCAGCAGTTCGGGACAGGTCTGTGGCTACACCTTC CASSSGQVCGYTF
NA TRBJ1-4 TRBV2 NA TGTGCCAGCAGTGTATCAGGGAATGGGAATGAAAAACTGTTTTTT CASSVSGNGNEKLFF
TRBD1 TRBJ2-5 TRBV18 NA TGTGCCAGCTCACCGCGACAGGGGAGTACGGAGACCCAGTACTTC CASSPRQGSTETQYF
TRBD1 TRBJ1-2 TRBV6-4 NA TGTGCCAGCAGCGCAACGGGACAGGGTCACTATGGCTACACCTTC CASSATGQGHYGYTF
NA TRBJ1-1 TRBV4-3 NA TGCGCCAGCAGCCAAGTCGAGGAGGGGCCTGAAGCTTTCTTT CASSQVEEGPEAFF
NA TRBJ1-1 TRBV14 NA TGTGCCAGCAGCCAAGTCGCGGGGGCGGGGACTGAAGCTTTCTTT CASSQVAGAGTEAFF
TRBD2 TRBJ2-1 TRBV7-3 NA TGTGCCAGCAGCTCCACCAGCGGGAGGGCCCTTCTCAATGAGCAGTTCTTC CASSSTSGRALLNEQFF
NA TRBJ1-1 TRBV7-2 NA TGTGCCAGCAGCCCCAGGGGCAAGTTGGGAGTGATGAACACTGAAGCTTTCTTT CASSPRGKLGVMNTEAFF
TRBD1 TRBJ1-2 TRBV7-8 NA TGTGCCAGCAGCTTAATACAGGGGGCTTACTATGGCTACACCTTC CASSLIQGAYYGYTF
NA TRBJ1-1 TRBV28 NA TGTGCCAGCAGTTTGTGGGGGCGGGACACTGAAGCTTTCTTT CASSLWGRDTEAFF
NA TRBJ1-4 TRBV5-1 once TGCGCCAGCAGCTTGGCCTTACAGGGAGGATCCCGTGAAAAACTGTTTTTT CASSLALQGGSREKLFF
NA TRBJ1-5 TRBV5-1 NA TGCGCCAGCAGCTCTGGAGGATATGGCAATCAGCCCCAGCATTTT CASSSGGYGNQPQHF
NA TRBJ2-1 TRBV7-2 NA TGTGCCAGCAGCTTCGGCGGTAAACCTTACAATGAGCAGTTCTTC CASSFGGKPYNEQFF
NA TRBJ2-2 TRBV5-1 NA TGCGCCAGCAGCCTTGCTGGCCAGGTCCCCGGGGAGCTGTTTTTT CASSLAGQVPGELFF
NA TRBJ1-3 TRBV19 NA TGTGCCAGTAGGATTGGGAGTCCCGGAAACACCATATATTTT CASRIGSPGNTIYF
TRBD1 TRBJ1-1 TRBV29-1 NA TGCAGCGTTGAAGATCTTAACGGACAGGGGCTTGAAGCTTTCTTT CSVEDLNGQGLEAFF
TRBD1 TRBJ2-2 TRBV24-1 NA TGTGCCACCACCCCGGGACAGGGCTTCACCGGGGAGCTGTTTTTT CATTPGQGFTGELFF
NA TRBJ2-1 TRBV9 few TGTGCCAGCAGCCGGACCCTCCTAACGAATGAGCAGTTCTTC CASSRTLLTNEQFF
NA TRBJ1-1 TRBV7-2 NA TGTGCCAGCAGCTTTAAGGCGCGGGACACTGAAGCTTTCTTT CASSFKARDTEAFF
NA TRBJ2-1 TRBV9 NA TGTGCCAGCAGCTATCCGATAAAAGGGGAGCAGTTCTTC CASSYPIKGEQFF
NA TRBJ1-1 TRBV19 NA TGTGCCAGTACCATCGGCGTGCAGTGGGGCAACACTGAAGCTTTCTTT CASTIGVQWGNTEAFF
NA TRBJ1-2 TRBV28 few TGTGCCAGCAGTGGGGGTCAGGGTAATAGGGGCTACACCTTC CASSGGQGNRGYTF
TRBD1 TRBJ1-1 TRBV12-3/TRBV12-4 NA TGTGCCAGCAGTCGGACAGGGATGACTGAAGCTTTCTTT CASSRTGMTEAFF
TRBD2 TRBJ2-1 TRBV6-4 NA TGTGCCAGCTCGGGACTAGCGGCCCCCAATGAGCAGTTCTTC CASSGLAAPNEQFF
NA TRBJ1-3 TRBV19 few TGTGCCAGTACGGGTCGGGCTACTGGAAACACCATATATTTT CASTGRATGNTIYF
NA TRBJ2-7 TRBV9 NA TGTGCCAGCAGCGTAGGCAGGAACCCTACCTTTTACGAGCAGTACTTC CASSVGRNPTFYEQYF
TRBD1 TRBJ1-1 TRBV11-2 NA TGTGCCAGCAGCTTTCAGGGGGTTCGGGGCACTGAAGCTTTCTTT CASSFQGVRGTEAFF
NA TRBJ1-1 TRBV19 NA TGTGCCAGTATAAGGGGCGAAACGAGATATAACACTGAAGCTTTCTTT CASIRGETRYNTEAFF
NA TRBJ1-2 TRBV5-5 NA TGTGCCAGCAGCCCAGGAACAGGTTACTATGGCTACACCTTC CASSPGTGYYGYTF
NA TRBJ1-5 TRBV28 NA TGTGCCAGCAGTATGCAGGAGACTAGCAATCAGCCCCAGCATTTT CASSMQETSNQPQHF
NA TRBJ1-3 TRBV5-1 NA TGCGCCAGCAGCCCGGGGGCCTCTGGAAACACCATATATTTT CASSPGASGNTIYF
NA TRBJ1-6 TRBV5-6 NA TGTGCCAGCAGCTCCTTATCCAATTCACCCCTCCACTTT CASSSLSNSPLHF
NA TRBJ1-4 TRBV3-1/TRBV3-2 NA TGTGCCAGCAGCCAAGAAGGGGAGCCCGTCGAAAAACTGTTTTTT CASSQEGEPVEKLFF
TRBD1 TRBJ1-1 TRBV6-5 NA TGTGCCAGCAGTTACTCAGACAGGGACACTGAAGCTTTCTTT CASSYSDRDTEAFF
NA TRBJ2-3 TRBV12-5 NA TGTGCTAGTGGTTTGGTACTCGGGGGCAGGGGAAGCGGGATTGACACAGATACGCAGTATTTT CASGLVLGGRGSGIDTDTQYF
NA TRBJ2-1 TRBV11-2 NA TGTGCCAGCAGCTTGAGCCCCCGTGACAAGGAGCAGTTCTTC CASSLSPRDKEQFF
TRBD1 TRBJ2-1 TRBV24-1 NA TGTGCCACCAGTGATCCCGGGGGGACAGGGGGCCATGAGCAGTTCTTC CATSDPGGTGGHEQFF
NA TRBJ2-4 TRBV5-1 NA TGCGCCAGCAGTACCTTTCCCACAGGGCCGGACATTCAGTACTTC CASSTFPTGPDIQYF
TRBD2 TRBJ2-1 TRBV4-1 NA TGCGCCAGCAGCCCACTCTTGAAGCGGGAGGGCCGGGGTGAGCAGTTCTTC CASSPLLKREGRGEQFF
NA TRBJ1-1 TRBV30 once TGTGCCTGGAAGGTACAGGGAGAAACTGAAGCTTTCTTT CAWKVQGETEAFF
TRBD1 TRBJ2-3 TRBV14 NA TGTGCCAGCAGCCAAGGAACAGGGGGCGGCACAGATACGCAGTATTTT CASSQGTGGGTDTQYF
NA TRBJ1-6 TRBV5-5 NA TGTGCCAGCAGCTTGGGTGGCCCCTATAATAATTCACCCCTCCACTTT CASSLGGPYNNSPLHF
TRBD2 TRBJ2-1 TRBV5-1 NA TGCGCCAGCAGCCCGGGTAGCGGGAACTCCTACAATGAGCAGTTCTTC CASSPGSGNSYNEQFF
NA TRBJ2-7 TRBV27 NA TGTGCCAGCAGGACCCCAGGGTCTTGGGCCTACGAGCAGTACTTC CASRTPGSWAYEQYF
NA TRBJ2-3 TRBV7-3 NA TGTGCCAGCAGCCTCCAACCCCAGTCAACGCAGTATTTT CASSLQPQSTQYF
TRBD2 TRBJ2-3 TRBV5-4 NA TGTGCCAGCGGCGGGGGGCGCACAGATACGCAGTATTTT CASGGGRTDTQYF
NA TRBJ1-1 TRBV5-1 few TGCGCCAGCAGCCCTTATTTGGGGGGAGGGAACACTGAAGCTTTCTTT CASSPYLGGGNTEAFF
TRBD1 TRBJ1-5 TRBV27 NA TGTGCCACCGGGGGACAGGGAAAAAGCAATCAGCCCCAGCATTTT CATGGQGKSNQPQHF
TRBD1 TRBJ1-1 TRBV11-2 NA TGTGCCAGCAGCTTACTCTGGACAGGGCCAAACACTGAAGCTTTCTTT CASSLLWTGPNTEAFF
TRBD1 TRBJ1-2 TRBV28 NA TGTGCCAGCAGTGGGGGGGACAGGGAGGGAGATGGCTACACCTTC CASSGGDREGDGYTF